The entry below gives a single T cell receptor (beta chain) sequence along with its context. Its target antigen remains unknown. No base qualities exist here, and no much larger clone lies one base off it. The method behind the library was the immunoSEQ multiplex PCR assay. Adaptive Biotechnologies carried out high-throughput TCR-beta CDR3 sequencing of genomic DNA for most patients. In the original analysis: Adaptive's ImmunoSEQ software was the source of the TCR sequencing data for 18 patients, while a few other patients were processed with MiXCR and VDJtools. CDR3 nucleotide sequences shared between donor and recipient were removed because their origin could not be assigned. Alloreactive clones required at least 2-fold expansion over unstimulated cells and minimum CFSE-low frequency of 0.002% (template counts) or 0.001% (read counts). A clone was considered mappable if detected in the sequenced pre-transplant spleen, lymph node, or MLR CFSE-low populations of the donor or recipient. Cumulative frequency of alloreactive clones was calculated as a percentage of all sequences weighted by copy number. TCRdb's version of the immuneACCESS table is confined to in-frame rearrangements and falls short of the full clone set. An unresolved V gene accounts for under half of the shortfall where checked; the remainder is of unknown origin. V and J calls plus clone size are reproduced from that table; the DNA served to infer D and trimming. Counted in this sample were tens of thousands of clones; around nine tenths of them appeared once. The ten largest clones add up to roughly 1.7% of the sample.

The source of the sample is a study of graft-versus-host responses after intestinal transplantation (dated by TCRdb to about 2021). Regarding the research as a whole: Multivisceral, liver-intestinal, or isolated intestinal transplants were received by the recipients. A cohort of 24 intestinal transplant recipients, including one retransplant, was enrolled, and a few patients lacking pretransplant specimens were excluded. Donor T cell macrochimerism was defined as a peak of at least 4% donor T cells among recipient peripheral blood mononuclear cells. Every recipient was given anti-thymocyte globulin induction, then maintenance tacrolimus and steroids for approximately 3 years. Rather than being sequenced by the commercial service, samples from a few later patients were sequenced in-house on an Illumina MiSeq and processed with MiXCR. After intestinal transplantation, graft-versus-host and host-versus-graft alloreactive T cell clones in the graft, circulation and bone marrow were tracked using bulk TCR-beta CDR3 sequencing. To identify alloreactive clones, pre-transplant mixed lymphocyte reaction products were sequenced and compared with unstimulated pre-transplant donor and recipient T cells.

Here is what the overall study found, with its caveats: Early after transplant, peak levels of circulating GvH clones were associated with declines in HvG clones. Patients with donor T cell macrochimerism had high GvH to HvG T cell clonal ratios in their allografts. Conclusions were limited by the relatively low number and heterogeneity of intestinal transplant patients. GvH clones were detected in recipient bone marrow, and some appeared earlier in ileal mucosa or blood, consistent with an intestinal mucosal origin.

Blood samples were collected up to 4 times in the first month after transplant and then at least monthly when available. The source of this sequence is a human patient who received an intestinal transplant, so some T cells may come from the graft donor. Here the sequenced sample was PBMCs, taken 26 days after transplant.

Read as DNA, the sequence is TGTGCCAGCAGCTTGTTCAGGGTTAACTATGGCTACACCTTC. It translates to CASSLFRVNYGYTF. Rearrangement joined TRBV5-4 to TRBJ1-2, with TRBD1 as a weak D call on 5 bases. The CDR3 covers 14 residues, taking in both the cysteine and the phenylalanine. The entry retains the CDR3 DNA only, 42 bases that are in frame from base 1. V is shortened by 1 base, J by 1 base, and the region joining them spans 8 bases. CDR1 SGHNT and CDR2 YYREEE were looked up in the germline V gene (reference sequence).